This TCR beta chain was identified during a study of technical replicates of blood from a handful of donors. Profiling relied on immunoSEQ multiplex PCR, and the TCRdb table lists in-frame clones only, not all of them. This sample has 91,000 or so clones, with 95% found just once. The V and J ends lost 9 bases and 0 bases, in that order; junction bases with no gene match: 19. Looked up from germline, CDR1 is MDHEN and CDR2 is SYDVKM. The CDR3 covers 19 residues. Sequencing was done on a sample of T cells isolated from PBMCs. The clonotype was recovered from a human donor in good health. The V call is TRBV28, the J call TRBJ2-7; 11 bases match TRBD2. CDR3 region: CASLSGGGPSGRNSYEQYF. CDR3 DNA sequence: TGTGCCAGTCTTTCGGGGGGCGGCCCTAGCGGGAGGAACTCCTACGAGCAGTACTTC.